The clone carrying this T cell receptor beta chain was counted at least ten times. The antigen is not known. The length of the CDR3 is 14 residues. Germline assignment: CDR1 SGHTA and CDR2 FQGNSA. Trimming removed 5 bases from V and 2 bases from J, with 11 bases in between. This specimen belongs to a study of CD8 T cells in ankylosing spondylitis. Findings of the study overall: Disease-linked clones, CD8+, were relatively rare in peripheral blood. Typical of ankylosing spondylitis blood, it appeared, was a TCR beta motif of roughly eight highly homologous variants. Some motif variants had been reported before (in reactive arthritis synovial fluid and blood). Significantly higher representation of disease-linked clones was reported for matched ankylosing spondylitis synovial fluid.

TCRdb re-analysed the 5' RACE reads in MiXCR, keeping a single row per CDR3 protein. The sample contains some 220,000 distinct CDR3 sequences, about 10% of which appear only once. This clonotype originated in a male donor with ankylosing spondylitis or in good health (not recorded which). The chain employs TRBV7-2 and TRBJ2-3, with D uncertain. Sequencing used blood, either unsorted or a sorted T cell fraction (not recorded which). CDR3 bases: TGTGCCAGCAGCCCGTACCGTTCCACAGATACGCAGTATTTT. Translation gives CASSPYRSTDTQYF.